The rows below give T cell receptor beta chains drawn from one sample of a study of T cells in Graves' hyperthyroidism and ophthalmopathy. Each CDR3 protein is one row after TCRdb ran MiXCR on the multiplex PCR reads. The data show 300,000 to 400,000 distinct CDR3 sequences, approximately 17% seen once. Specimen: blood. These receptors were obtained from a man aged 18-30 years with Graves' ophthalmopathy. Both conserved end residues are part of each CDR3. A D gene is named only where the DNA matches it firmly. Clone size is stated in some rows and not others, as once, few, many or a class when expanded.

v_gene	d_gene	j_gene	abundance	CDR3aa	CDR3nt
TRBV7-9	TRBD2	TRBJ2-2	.	CASSFREGVTGELFF	TGTGCCAGCAGCTTCCGGGAGGGCGTCACCGGGGAGCTGTTTTTT
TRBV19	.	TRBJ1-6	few	CASSIWDTDRPLHF	TGTGCCAGTAGTATTTGGGACACGGACCGGCCCCTCCACTTT
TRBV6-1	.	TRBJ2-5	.	CASRKGGAGETQYF	TGTGCCAGCAGGAAGGGGGGGGCGGGAGAGACCCAGTACTTC
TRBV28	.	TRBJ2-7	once	CASSLRFHEQYF	TGTGCCAGCAGTTTACGGTTCCACGAGCAGTACTTC
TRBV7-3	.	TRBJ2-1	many	CASSFKGSSYNEQFF	TGTGCCAGCAGCTTCAAAGGCAGCTCCTACAATGAGCAGTTCTTC
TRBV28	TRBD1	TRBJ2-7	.	CASRGDRGPLEQYF	TGTGCCAGCAGAGGGGACAGGGGGCCTCTCGAGCAGTACTTC
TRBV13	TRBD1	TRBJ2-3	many	CASSFDRGQSDTQYF	TGTGCCAGCAGCTTCGACAGGGGGCAATCAGATACGCAGTATTTT
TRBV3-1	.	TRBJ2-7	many	CASSQGAGAYEQYF	TGTGCCAGCAGCCAAGGTGCAGGGGCCTACGAGCAGTACTTC
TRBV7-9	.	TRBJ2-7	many	CASSRSQGSYEQYF	TGTGCCAGCAGCCGTTCACAGGGCTCCTACGAGCAGTACTTC
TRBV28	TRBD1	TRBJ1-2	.	CASSTPLTGRYGYTF	TGTGCCAGCAGTACTCCGCTGACAGGGCGCTATGGCTACACCTTC
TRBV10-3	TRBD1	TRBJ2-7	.	CAISAGTGLSYEQYF	TGTGCCATCAGTGCCGGGACAGGATTATCCTACGAGCAGTACTTC
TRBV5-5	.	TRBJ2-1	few	CASSFSRVYGNYNEQFF	TGTGCCAGCAGCTTTTCAAGAGTGTATGGGAATTACAATGAGCAGTTCTTC
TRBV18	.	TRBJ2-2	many	CASSPSTGELFF	TGTGCCAGCAGCCCGAGCACCGGGGAGCTGTTTTTT
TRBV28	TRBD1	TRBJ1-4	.	CASSSTGGGLANEKLFF	TGTGCCAGCAGTTCCACAGGGGGCGGGTTGGCTAATGAAAAACTGTTTTTT
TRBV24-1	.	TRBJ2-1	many	CATSDNREVNEQFF	TGTGCCACCAGTGATAATAGGGAGGTCAATGAGCAGTTCTTC
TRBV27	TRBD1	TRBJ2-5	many	CASSLSTGGKGETQYF	TGTGCCAGCAGTTTATCGACAGGGGGCAAGGGGGAGACCCAGTACTTC
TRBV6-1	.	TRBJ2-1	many	CASRYRDPPHEQFF	TGTGCCAGCAGGTACCGGGACCCTCCCCATGAGCAGTTCTTC
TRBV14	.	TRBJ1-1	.	CASSQRRSNTEAFF	TGTGCCAGCAGCCAAAGGCGATCGAACACTGAAGCTTTCTTT
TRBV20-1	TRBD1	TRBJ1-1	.	CSARDLGQGATEAFF	TGCAGTGCTAGAGATCTAGGACAGGGGGCCACTGAAGCTTTCTTT
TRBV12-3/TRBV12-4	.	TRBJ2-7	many	CASRPPQGGDYEQYF	TGTGCCAGCAGGCCCCCCCAGGGCGGGGACTACGAGCAGTACTTC
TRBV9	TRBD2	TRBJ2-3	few	CASSQVTSADTQYF	TGTGCCAGCAGCCAAGTCACTAGCGCAGATACGCAGTATTTT
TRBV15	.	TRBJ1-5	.	CATSRDQGGGNQPQHF	TGTGCCACCAGCAGAGATCAAGGGGGAGGAAATCAGCCCCAGCATTTT
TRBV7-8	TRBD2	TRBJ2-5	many	CASSSITSGRETQYF	TGTGCCAGCAGCTCCATAACTAGCGGGAGGGAGACCCAGTACTTC
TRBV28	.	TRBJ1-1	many	CASSSGERGITEAFF	TGTGCCAGCAGCTCGGGAGAACGGGGGATTACTGAAGCTTTCTTT
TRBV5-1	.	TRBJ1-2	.	CASSPGASGHYGYTF	TGCGCCAGCAGCCCGGGGGCTTCGGGGCACTATGGCTACACCTTC
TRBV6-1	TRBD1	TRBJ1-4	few	CASSHRAGGEGEKLFF	TGTGCCAGCAGTCACAGGGCAGGGGGTGAAGGTGAAAAACTGTTTTTT
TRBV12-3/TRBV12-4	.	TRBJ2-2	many	CASRQSSVGELFF	TGTGCCAGCAGACAAAGCAGCGTTGGGGAGCTGTTTTTT
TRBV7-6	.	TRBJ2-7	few	CASSRGSTQTRYEQYF	TGTGCCAGCTCAAGGGGGTCTACCCAAACTCGCTACGAGCAGTACTTC
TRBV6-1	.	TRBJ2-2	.	CASKGPDTGELFF	TGTGCCAGCAAGGGGCCCGACACCGGGGAGCTGTTTTTT
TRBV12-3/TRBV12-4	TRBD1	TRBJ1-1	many	CASSLAGGAREAFF	TGTGCCAGCAGTTTAGCAGGGGGCGCCCGGGAAGCTTTCTTT
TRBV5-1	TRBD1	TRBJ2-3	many	CASRTGERQYF	TGCGCCAGCAGAACAGGGGAACGGCAGTATTTT
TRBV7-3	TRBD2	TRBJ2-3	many	CASSLNGGGAPDTQYF	TGTGCCAGCAGCTTGAATGGCGGGGGAGCCCCCGATACGCAGTATTTT
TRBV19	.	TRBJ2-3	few	CASTSSSFWEDTQYF	TGTGCCAGTACCAGCTCGTCCTTCTGGGAAGATACGCAGTATTTT
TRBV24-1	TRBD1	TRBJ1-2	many	CATSERDRGLGYTF	TGTGCCACCAGTGAGCGGGACAGGGGGCTTGGCTACACCTTC
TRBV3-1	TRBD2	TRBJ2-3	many	CASSPRTSGGADTQYF	TGTGCCAGCAGTCCTCGGACTAGCGGGGGGGCTGATACGCAGTATTTT
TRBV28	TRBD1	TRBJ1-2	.	CASVSAGGARGYTF	TGTGCCAGCGTCTCGGCAGGGGGCGCGCGGGGCTACACCTTC
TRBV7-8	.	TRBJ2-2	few	CASSYLRDSGYGELFF	TGTGCCAGCAGCTACCTCCGGGACAGCGGGTACGGGGAGCTGTTTTTT
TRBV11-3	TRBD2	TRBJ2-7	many	CASSLDSRLAGGCSYEQYF	TGTGCCAGCAGCTTAGATTCGAGACTAGCGGGGGGTTGCTCCTACGAGCAGTACTTC
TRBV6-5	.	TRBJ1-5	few	CASSYSVTLNQPQHF	TGTGCCAGCAGTTACTCGGTGACACTCAATCAGCCCCAGCATTTT
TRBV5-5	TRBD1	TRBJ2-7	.	CASSLGQASSYEQYF	TGTGCCAGCAGCCTCGGACAGGCTAGCTCCTACGAGCAGTACTTC
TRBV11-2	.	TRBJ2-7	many	CASSLVKTRRGGYEQYF	TGTGCCAGCAGCTTAGTCAAGACTAGACGGGGTGGTTACGAGCAGTACTTC
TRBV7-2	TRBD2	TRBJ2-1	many	CASSLRGLDYNEQFF	TGTGCCAGCAGCTTACGCGGACTAGACTACAATGAGCAGTTCTTC
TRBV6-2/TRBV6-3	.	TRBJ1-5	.	CACSYSAESGQPQHF	TGTGCCTGCAGTTACTCGGCCGAGTCCGGTCAGCCCCAGCATTTT
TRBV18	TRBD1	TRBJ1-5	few	CASSSLGGADQPQHF	TGTGCCAGCTCGAGTTTAGGGGGCGCGGATCAGCCCCAGCATTTT
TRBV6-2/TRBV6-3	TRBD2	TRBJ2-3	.	CASTRGTSGLTDTQYF	TGTGCCAGCACGAGAGGGACTAGCGGGCTGACAGATACGCAGTATTTT